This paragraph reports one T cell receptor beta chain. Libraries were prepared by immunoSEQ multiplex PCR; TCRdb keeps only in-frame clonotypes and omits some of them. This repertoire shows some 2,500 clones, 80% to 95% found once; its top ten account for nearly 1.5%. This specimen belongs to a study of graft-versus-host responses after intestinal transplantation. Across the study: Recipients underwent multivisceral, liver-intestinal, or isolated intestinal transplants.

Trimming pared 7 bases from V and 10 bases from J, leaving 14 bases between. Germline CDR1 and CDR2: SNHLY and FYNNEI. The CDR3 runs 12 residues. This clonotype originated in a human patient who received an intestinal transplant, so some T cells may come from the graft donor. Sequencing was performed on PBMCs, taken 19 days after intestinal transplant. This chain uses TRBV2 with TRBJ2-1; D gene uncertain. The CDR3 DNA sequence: TGTGCCAGCACTCCGTCGGTCCTGGAGCAGTTCTTC. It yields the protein CASTPSVLEQFF.